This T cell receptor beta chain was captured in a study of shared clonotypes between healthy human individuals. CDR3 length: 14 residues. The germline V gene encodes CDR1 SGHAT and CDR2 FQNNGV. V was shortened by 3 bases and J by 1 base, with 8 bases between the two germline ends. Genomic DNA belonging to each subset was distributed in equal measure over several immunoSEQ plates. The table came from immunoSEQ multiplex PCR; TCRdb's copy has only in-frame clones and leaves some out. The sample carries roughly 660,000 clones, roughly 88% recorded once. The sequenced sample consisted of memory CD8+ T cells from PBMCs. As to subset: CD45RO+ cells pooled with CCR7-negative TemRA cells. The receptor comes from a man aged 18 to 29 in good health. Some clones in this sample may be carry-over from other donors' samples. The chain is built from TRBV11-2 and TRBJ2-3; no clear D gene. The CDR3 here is CASSFTGRTDTQYF. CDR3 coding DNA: TGTGCCAGCAGCTTCACGGGTCGCACAGATACGCAGTATTTT. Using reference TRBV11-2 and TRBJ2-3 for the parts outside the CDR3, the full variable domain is EAGVAQSPRYKIIEKRQSVAFWCNPISGHATLYWYQQILGQGPKLLIQFQNNGVVDDSQLPKDRFSAERLKGVDSTLKIQPAKLEDSAVYLCASSFTGRTDTQYFGPGTRLTVL.